This T cell receptor (beta chain) was captured in a study of monozygotic twins with cystic fibrosis. Study in general: Library input was 2.5 to 3.5 micrograms of fragmented DNA, with approximately 15 PCR cycles.

The method was immunoSEQ multiplex PCR; TCRdb's version includes in-frame clones alone and lacks a portion of them. The data show about 36,000 clones, with 84% seen just once and around 1.7% held by the top ten. The CDR3 length is 12 residues. Germline lookup yields CDR1 GTSNPN and CDR2 SVGIG (reference sequence). Between the trimmed V and J ends, which lost 3 bases and 7 bases, there was a span of 13 bases. Findings and caveats of the study: V usage most resembled the co-twin in 13 of 16 pairs. Nucleotide-identical clonotype sharing was significantly higher within monozygotic CF twin pairs than between unrelated CF individuals. Clonality was generally low (median around 0.009), higher in the most severe patients.

With respect to this clone: Its matching antigen is unknown.

The source of this sequence is a girl aged 2 to 9 with cystic fibrosis. The chain links TRBV30 to TRBJ2-7; D tentatively fits TRBD1 or TRBD2 (5 bases each). Material for sequencing was blood. For the CDR3, the DNA is TGTGCCTGGAGCTGGGACCGAGAGGAGCAGTACTTC. Its protein is CAWSWDREEQYF.